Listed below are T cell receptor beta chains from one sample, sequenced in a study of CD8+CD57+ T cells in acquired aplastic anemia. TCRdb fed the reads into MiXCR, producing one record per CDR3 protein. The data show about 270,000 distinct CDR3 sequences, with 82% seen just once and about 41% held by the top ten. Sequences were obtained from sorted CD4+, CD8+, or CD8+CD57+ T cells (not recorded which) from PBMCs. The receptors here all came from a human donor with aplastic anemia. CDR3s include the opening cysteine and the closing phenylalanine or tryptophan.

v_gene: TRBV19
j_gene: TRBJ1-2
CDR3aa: CASTIDGADGYTF

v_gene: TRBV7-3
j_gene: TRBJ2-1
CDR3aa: CAGSLTAGGYYYEQFF

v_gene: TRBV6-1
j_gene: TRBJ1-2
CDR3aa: CASMGDFDYGYTF

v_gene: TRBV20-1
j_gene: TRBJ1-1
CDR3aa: CSASQILNTEAFF

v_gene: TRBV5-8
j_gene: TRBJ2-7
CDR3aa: CASSSTRGRPYEQYF

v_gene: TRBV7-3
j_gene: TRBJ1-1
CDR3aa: CASTLDLVGTTEAFF

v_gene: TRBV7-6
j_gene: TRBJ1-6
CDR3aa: CASSEAYNSPLHF

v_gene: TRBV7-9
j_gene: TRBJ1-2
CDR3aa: CASSFGLPETQTF

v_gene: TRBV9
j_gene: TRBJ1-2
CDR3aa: CASSVGQGPSEAYTF

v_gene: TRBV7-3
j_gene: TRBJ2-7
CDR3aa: CASSDQTGQTYEQCF

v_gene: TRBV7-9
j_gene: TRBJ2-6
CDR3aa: CASSLAGGDGANALTF

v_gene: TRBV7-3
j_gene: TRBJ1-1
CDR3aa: CASSLKVYGDEHFF

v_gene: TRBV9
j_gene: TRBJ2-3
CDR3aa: CASGGLGADTRDF

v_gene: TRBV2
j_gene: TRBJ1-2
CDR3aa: CASRDGDRGLDYGYTF

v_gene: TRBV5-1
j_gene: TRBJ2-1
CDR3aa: CASSTRVDHDEQFF

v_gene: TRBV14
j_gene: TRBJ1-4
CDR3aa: CANSPRDRGRIGNEKLFF

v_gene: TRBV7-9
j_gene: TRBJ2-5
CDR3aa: CASSFQRSGGKQETQYF

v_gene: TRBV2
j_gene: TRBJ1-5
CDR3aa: CASSHGGTDPQHF

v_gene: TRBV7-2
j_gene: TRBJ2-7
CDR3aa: CASSIAGGPGTEQYF

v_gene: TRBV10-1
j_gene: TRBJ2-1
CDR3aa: CASSHPLGEQFF

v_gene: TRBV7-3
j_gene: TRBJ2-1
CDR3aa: CASSPHFSSSYNEQFF

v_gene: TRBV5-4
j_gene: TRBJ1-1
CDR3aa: CASSFTRGGFGEAFF

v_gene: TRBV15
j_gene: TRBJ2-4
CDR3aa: CATSRGGEQETF

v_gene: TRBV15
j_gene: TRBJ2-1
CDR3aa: CATSRDFGRRHEQFF

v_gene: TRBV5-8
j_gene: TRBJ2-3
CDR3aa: CASTDGGPDTQYF

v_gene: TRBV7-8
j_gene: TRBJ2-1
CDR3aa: CASSMSSSGERDFQFF

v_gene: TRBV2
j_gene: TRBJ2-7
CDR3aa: CVSSAAQGGNTQAF

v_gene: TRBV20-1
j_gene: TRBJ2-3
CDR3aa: CSATGGVLGASTDTQYF

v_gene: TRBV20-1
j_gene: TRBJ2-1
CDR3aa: CSAGPGARGVSYNEQFF

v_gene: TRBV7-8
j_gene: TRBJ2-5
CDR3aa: CASSFNGAEQYAGYF

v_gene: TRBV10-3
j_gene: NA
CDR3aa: CASSDSKQAQYF

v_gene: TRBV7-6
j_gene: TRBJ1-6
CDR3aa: CASSSWDTNSPLHF

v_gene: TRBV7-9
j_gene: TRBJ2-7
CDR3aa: CASSPERSSYEQYF

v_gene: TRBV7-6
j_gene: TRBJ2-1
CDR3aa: CASSFSSYNSPLHQFF

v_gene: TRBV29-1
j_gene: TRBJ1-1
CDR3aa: CSVVSGVPEAFF

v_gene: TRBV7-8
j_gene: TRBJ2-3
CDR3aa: CASSQNRNEQIFGF

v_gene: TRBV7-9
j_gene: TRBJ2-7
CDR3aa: CASSPSEWRSYEPYF

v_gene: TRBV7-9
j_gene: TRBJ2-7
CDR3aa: CASSFAGTGSYEQYF

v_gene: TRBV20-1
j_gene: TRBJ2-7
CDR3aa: CSARTGTGNYERYF

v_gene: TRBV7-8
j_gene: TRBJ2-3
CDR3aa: CASSLAGGPDTQHYF

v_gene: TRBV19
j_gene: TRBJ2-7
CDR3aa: CASSIRGLSYEQYF

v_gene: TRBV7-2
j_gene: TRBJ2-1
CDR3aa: CASSMTSGGDGNEQFF

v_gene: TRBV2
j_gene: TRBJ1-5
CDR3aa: CASSFGTGGLQPQHF

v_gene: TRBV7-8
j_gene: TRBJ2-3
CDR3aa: CASSLAAGGAAQSF

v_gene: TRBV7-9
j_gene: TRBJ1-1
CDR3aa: CASSPTGTYEQYAFF

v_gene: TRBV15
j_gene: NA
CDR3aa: CATSRGSRQEAQYF

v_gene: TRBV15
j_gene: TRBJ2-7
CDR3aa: CATRRPGLKEEQYF

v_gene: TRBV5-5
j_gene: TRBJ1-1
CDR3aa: CASSLGLAGNTEAFF

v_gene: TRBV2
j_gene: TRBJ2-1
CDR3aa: CASSPQGRHDELFF